A single sample gave rise to the 13 T cell receptor beta chains below, sequenced in a study of cytomegalovirus exposure and HLA in healthy donors. The PCR had 60 Vbeta and 13 Jbeta primers. TCRdb's copy holds only in-frame clones and misses some; the assay was immunoSEQ multiplex PCR. This table lists 65,000 to 85,000 clones. Sequencing used PBMCs. These receptors originate from a woman in her fifties or sixties in good health and CMV-seronegative.

The chain carries TRBV7-9 and TRBJ2-3; 11 bases are a match to TRBD2. CDR3 length: 16 amino acids. Per the germline V gene, CDR1 is SEHNR and CDR2 is FQNEAQ (reference sequence). Trimming cost V 5 bases and J 0 bases; bases outside gene matches: 4. The DNA of the CDR3 is TGTGCCAGCAGCCCAAGACTAGCGGGAAGCACAGATACGCAGTATTTT. This codes for CASSPRLAGSTDTQYF.

This chain connects TRBV4-1 to TRBJ1-1, with D tentatively TRBD1 (5 bases). Germline V lookup: CDR1 MGHRA, CDR2 YSYEKL. CDR3 size: 15 residues. Trimming removed 1 base at V and 3 bases at J, with 12 bases between. The CDR3 sequence: CASSQARAFYTEAFF. CDR3 sequence (DNA): TGCGCCAGCAGCCAAGCCAGGGCCTTTTACACTGAAGCTTTCTTT.

CDR3 loop: CASSYSTGSTYEQYF. CDR3 DNA: TGTGCCAGCAGTTACTCGACCGGGAGTACGTACGAGCAGTACTTC. The V gene is TRBV6-5, the J gene TRBJ2-7; tentatively, D is TRBD2 (6 bases). Per germline, CDR1 MNHEY and CDR2 SVGAGI. The CDR3 runs to 15 residues. Trimming pared 0 bases from V and 4 bases from J, leaving 13 bases between.

Worth noting for this clone: Other DNA sequences in this sample translate to the same CDR3. The CDR3 region is CASSIQAGPPTYEQYF. The CDR3, as DNA: TGTGCCAGTAGTATTCAGGCGGGACCACCTACCTACGAGCAGTACTTC. V and J are TRBV19 and TRBJ2-7, with D possibly being TRBD2 (6 bases). V was trimmed by 3 bases and J by 2 bases, leaving 17 bases between them. The CDR3 covers 16 residues. The germline CDR1 and CDR2 sequences are LNHDA and SQIVND (reference sequence).

V and J are TRBV28 and TRBJ2-7; 7 bases fit TRBD1. The germline V gene has CDR1 MDHEN and CDR2 SYDVKM. Trimming cost V 7 bases and J 3 bases; bases outside gene matches: 15. The CDR3 is made up of 16 amino acids. The CDR3, as DNA: TGTGCCAGCACCCCAGGGGGTGGGCAGACAAACTACGAGCAGTACTTC. Translated, it gives CASTPGGGQTNYEQYF.

The chain carries TRBV5-1 and TRBJ1-6; TRBD1 is a possible D gene (6 bases). V dropped 4 bases and J dropped 7 bases, with 9 bases sitting between them. The CDR3 length is 13 residues. Germline V lookup: CDR1 SGHRS, CDR2 YFSETQ. The CDR3 protein is CASSQGPNSPLHF. CDR3 DNA: TGCGCCAGCAGCCAGGGGCCGAATTCACCCCTCCACTTT.

The chain has TRBV10-3 and TRBJ2-7, with 10 bases fitting TRBD1. The CDR3 is made up of 14 amino acids. Losses at the gene ends were 6 bases for V and 6 bases for J; bases not matched to a gene: 8. Germline V CDR1 and CDR2: ENHRY, SYGVKD. CDR3 sequence (DNA): TGTGCCATCAGCCCGGGACAGGGGAGCCTCGAGCAGTACTTC. Protein: CAISPGQGSLEQYF.

The rearrangement joins TRBV5-6 to TRBJ1-2, with no clear D. V shed 7 bases and J shed 3 bases, with 13 bases lying between them. The CDR3 runs to 13 residues. Germline assignment: CDR1 SGHDT and CDR2 YYEEEE. The CDR3 DNA sequence: TGTGCCAGCCGGGAGGGAGTGGACTATGGCTACACCTTC. Translated: CASREGVDYGYTF.

This chain uses TRBV5-4 with TRBJ2-1; 7 bases align to TRBD2. CDR3 length equals 13 residues. V lost 3 bases and J lost 5; bases outside the gene matches: 2. Germline V gene sequence: CDR1 SGHNT, CDR2 YYREEE (reference sequence). The CDR3 is CASSSGTNNEQFF. The CDR3 DNA reads as TGTGCCAGCAGCTCCGGGACTAACAATGAGCAGTTCTTC.

The rearrangement joins TRBV19 to TRBJ1-3; D unresolved. The germline CDR1 and CDR2 sequences are LNHDA and SQIVND (reference sequence). V was clipped by 7 bases and J by 0 bases, with 16 bases between them. This CDR3 comprises 16 residues. The CDR3 here is CASMALSGVSGNTIYF. The CDR3 DNA sequence: TGTGCCAGTATGGCTTTGTCGGGAGTCTCTGGAAACACCATATATTTT.

CDR3 sequence: CASSLAGAGAADTQYF. As DNA, the CDR3 is TGCGCCAGCAGCTTGGCGGGGGCGGGAGCGGCGGATACGCAGTATTTT. V and J are TRBV5-1 and TRBJ2-3, with D tentatively TRBD2 (7 bases). The CDR3 is 16 residues long. Per the germline V gene, CDR1 is SGHRS and CDR2 is YFSETQ. Trimming took 0 bases from V and 6 from J, leaving 17 bases between them.

J is TRBJ2-7 and V is TRBV6-1, with D maybe TRBD2 (6 bases). Trimming shortened V by 4 bases and J by 0 bases, and 16 bases separated the two germline ends. Per the germline V gene, CDR1 is MNHNS and CDR2 is SASEGT. CDR3 length: 16 amino acids. CDR3 protein: CASSVEGTVPSYEQYF. The CDR3 bases are TGTGCCAGCAGTGTAGAAGGGACTGTCCCCTCCTACGAGCAGTACTTC.

The chain links TRBV7-9 to TRBJ1-1, with a possible D match to TRBD1 (5 bases). Germline lookup yields CDR1 SEHNR and CDR2 FQNEAQ (reference sequence). The CDR3 is 15 amino acids. V lost 3 bases to trimming and J lost 5 bases, with 16 bases between them. CDR3 protein: CASSLNTQGATEAFF. Here the CDR3 DNA reads TGTGCCAGCAGCTTGAACACGCAGGGCGCGACTGAAGCTTTCTTT. The full variable domain, its missing parts supplied by reference TRBV7-9 and TRBJ1-1, is DTGVSQNPRHKITKRGQNVTFRCDPISEHNRLYWYRQTLGQGPEFLTYFQNEAQLEKSRLLSDRFSAERPKGSFSTLEIQRTEQGDSAMYLCASSLNTQGATEAFFGQGTRLTVV.